Given below is one T cell receptor (beta chain) in context. Its antigen is not known. The sample contains more than one DNA sequence encoding this CDR3. With 60 Vbeta and 13 Jbeta primers, the PCR was carried out. Assay used: immunoSEQ multiplex PCR; TCRdb lists only in-frame clones, some missing. The sample lists about 160,000 clones, approximately 81% seen once, with more than 2% in the top ten. This record belongs to a study of cytomegalovirus exposure and HLA in healthy donors. Study results and limitations: Differences between HLA loci emerged in a later analysis of TCR association rates, with DRB1 most and HLA-C fewest. Reports showed the classifier diagnosing cytomegalovirus status with high specificity and sensitivity. Roughly even sequencing depth across donors was the assumption behind the presence/absence analyses.

Material: PBMCs. The TCR sequence derives from a man younger than 30 in good health and CMV-seropositive.

The CDR3 sequence: CASSASGGANEQFF. CDR3 coding DNA: TGTGCCAGCAGCGCTAGCGGGGGGGCGAATGAGCAGTTCTTC. This chain joins TRBV9 and TRBJ2-1; 12 bases are shared with TRBD2. The J segment lost 7 bases and the V segment lost 3 bases, leaving 2 bases of the junction unmatched. This CDR3 is built from 14 residues. The germline CDR1 and CDR2 sequences are SGDLS and YYNGEE.